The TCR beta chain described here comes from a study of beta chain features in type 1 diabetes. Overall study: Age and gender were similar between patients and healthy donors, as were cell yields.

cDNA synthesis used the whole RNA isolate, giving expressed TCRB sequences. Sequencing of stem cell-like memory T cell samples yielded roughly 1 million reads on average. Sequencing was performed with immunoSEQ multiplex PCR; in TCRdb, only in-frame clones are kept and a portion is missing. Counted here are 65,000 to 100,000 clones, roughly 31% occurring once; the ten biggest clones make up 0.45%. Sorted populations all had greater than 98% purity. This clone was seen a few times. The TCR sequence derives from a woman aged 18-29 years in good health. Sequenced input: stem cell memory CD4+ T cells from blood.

CDR3 sequence (DNA): TGTGCCACCAGCAGTCGAGGTGGAGGACCTAGGGGCTACACCTTC. It codes for CATSSRGGGPRGYTF. This chain joins TRBV15 and TRBJ1-2; D gene unclear. This CDR3 has 15 amino acids. V was trimmed by 3 bases and J by 8 bases, leaving 19 bases between them. The germline CDR1 and CDR2 sequences are LNHNV and YYDKDF (reference sequence).